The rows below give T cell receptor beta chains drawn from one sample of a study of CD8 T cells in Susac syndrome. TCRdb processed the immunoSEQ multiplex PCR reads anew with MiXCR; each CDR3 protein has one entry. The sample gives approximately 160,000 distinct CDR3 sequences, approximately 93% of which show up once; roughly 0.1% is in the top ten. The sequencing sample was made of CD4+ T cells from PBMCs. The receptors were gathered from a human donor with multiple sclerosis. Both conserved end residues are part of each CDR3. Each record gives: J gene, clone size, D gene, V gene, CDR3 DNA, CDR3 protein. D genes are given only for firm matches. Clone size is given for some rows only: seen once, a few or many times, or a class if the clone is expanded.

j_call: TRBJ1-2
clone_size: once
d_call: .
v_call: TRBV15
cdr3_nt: TGTGCCACCAGCAAAGATTGGCAGAACTATGGCTACACCTTC
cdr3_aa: CATSKDWQNYGYTF

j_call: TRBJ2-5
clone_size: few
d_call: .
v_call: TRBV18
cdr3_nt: TGTGCCAGCTCACCCACTAGCTCGGAGACCCAGTACTTC
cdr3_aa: CASSPTSSETQYF

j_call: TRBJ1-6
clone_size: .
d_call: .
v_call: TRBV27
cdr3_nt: TGTGCCAGCAGTTTAAAGGGAAACAGACCTTATAATTCACCCCTCCACTTT
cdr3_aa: CASSLKGNRPYNSPLHF

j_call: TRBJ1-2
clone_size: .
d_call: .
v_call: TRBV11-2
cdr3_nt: TGTGCCACCCCGGGGGGGCCCAACTATGGCTACACCTTC
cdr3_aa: CATPGGPNYGYTF

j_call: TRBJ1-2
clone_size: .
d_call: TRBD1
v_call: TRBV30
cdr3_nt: TGTGCCTGGCGCGAGGGGGCCTATGGCTACACCTTC
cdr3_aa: CAWREGAYGYTF

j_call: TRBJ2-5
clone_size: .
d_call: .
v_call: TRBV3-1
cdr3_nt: TGTGCCAGCAGCAGCTCCGGCCTCCGAATAGAGACCCAGTACTTC
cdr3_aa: CASSSSGLRIETQYF

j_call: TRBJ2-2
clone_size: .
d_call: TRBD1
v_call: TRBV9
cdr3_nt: TGTGCCAGCAGCTCCCGGGACAGGGGTCCCACCGGGGAGCTGTTTTTT
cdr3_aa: CASSSRDRGPTGELFF

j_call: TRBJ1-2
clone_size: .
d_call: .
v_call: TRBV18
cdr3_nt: TGTGCCAGCTCACCGGGGGGCCATGGCTACACCTTC
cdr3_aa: CASSPGGHGYTF

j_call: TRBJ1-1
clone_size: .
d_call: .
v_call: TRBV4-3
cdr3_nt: TGCGCCAGCAGCCAAGTGGGGAGGCTGGGGTCACGAGCTTTCTTT
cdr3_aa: CASSQVGRLGSRAFF

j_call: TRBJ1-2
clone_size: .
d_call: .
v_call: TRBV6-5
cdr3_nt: TGTGCCAGCAGTTACGAGGGCAACTATGGCTACACCTTC
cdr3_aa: CASSYEGNYGYTF

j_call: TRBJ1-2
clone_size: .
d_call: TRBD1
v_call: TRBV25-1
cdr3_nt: TGTGCCAGCAGAGGACAGGGAGCCAACTATGGCTACACCTTC
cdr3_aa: CASRGQGANYGYTF

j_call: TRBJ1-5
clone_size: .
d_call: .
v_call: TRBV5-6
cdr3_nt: TGTGCCAGCAGCTTGGGGGTAGGCAATCAGCCCCAGCATTTT
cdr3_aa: CASSLGVGNQPQHF

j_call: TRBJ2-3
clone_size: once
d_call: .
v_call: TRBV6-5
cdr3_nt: TGTGCCAGCAGTTACTCGGTTCTCGCAGATACGCAGTATTTT
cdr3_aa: CASSYSVLADTQYF

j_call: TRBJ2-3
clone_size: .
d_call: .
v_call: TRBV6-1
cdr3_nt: TGTGCCAGCAGGGGGGGACACGCGGCTTCCACCGATACGCAGTATTTT
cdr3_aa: CASRGGHAASTDTQYF

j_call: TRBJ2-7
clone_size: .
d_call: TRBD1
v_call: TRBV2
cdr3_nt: TGTGCCAGCAACTCCGGGACAGGGGCCTACGAGCAGTACTTC
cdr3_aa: CASNSGTGAYEQYF

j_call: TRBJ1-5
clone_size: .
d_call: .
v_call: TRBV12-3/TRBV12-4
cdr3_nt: TGTGCCAGCAGTGCGCAGGGGATTGGCAATCAGCCCCAGCATTTT
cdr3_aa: CASSAQGIGNQPQHF

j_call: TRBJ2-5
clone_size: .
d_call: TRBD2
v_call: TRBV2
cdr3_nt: TGTGCCAGCAGTCGGCTAAGCGGGAGGGAAGAGACCCAGTACTTC
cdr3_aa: CASSRLSGREETQYF

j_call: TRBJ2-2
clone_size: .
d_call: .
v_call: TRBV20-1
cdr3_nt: TGCAGTGCTAGAGATGGGTCGGCTAGAGCCGGGGAGCTGTTTTTT
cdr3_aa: CSARDGSARAGELFF

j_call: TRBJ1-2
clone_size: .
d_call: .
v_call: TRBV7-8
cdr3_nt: TGTGCCAGCAGCTTAGGCCCAGAGGCTTATGGCTACACCTTC
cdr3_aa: CASSLGPEAYGYTF

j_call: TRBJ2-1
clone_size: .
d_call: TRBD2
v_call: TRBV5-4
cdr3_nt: TGTGCCAGCAGCCCCGGACTAGCGGGAGGGCCCACCAGGAATGAGCAGTTCTTC
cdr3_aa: CASSPGLAGGPTRNEQFF

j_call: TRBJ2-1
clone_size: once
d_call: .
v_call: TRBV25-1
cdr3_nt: TGTGCCAGCAGTGAAGTTGACGGGAGCTCCTACAATGAGCAGTTCTTC
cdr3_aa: CASSEVDGSSYNEQFF

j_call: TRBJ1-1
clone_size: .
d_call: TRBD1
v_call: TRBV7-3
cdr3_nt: TGTGCCAGCAGCTCGGGGGCAGGGGGTGTTTCTTTCTTT
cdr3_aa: CASSSGAGGVSFF

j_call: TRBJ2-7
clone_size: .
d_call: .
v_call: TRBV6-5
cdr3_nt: TGTGCCAGCAGTTACTCGATAACAGGTTTAGCCTACGAGCAGTACTTC
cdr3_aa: CASSYSITGLAYEQYF

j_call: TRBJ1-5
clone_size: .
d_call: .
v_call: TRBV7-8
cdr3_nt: TGTGCCAGCAGCTTAGGGGCCCCTCAGCCCCAGCATTTT
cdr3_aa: CASSLGAPQPQHF

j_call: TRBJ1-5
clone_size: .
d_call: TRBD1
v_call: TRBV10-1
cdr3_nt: TGCGCCAGCAGGTCCCGGGACAGAACTTTTAGCAATCAGCCCCAGCATTTT
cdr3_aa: CASRSRDRTFSNQPQHF